Reported below is one T cell receptor beta chain. Antigen: not known. Donors uniformly comprised healthy Caucasians. The data stem from a study of identical twins. Each CDR3 protein is one row after TCRdb ran MiXCR on the 5' RACE reads. The sample contains roughly 1.6 million distinct CDR3 sequences, about 32% of which appear only once. The CDR3 contains 13 residues. J gave up 8 bases and V 3 bases, and 9 bases lay outside the gene matches. Germline assignment: CDR1 DFQATT and CDR2 SNEGSKA (reference sequence). Notes on the study in general: Out-of-frame alpha sequences shared by twins showed excess low generation probability. For cord blood, abundant beta clonotypes had fewer insertions, unlike memory repertoires, which showed none.

The rearrangement joins TRBV20-1 to TRBJ1-2; TRBD1 agrees at 7 bases. Sequencing used cord blood. This TCR was recovered from a newborn girl in good health. The CDR3 loop reads CSASPQGERGYTF. CDR3 nucleotides: TGCAGTGCTAGTCCGCAGGGGGAAAGGGGCTACACCTTC.